Detailed here is one T cell receptor (beta chain). Followed over time, Seattle patients had been enrolled while infection was active. Original processing methods: Scientists estimated how many nucleated cells there were by amplifying reference gene primers. Here immunoSEQ multiplex PCR was the method, and the copy in TCRdb shows in-frame clones only, minus some. V, J and clone size are taken as reported in that table, and D and trimming were inferred from the DNA itself. The data show around 100,000 clones, approximately 90% seen once. Trimming took off 3 bases at V and 1 base at J, with 12 bases between the two ends. This CDR3 has 15 amino acids. CDR1 KGHSH and CDR2 LQKENI come from the germline V gene. This entry comes from a study of blood T cell repertoires in COVID-19. Looking at the study overall: Sites across the United States, Italy and Spain contributed samples from acute and convalescent COVID-19.

The chain combines TRBV18 with TRBJ1-1; tentatively, D is TRBD1 (5 bases). What was sequenced was peripheral blood. This TCR came from a woman between 50 and 59 years old with COVID-19, enrolled during active disease. CDR3 amino acids: CASSPLIGQNTEAFF. The CDR3 region has the DNA TGTGCCAGCTCACCTCTCATAGGACAGAACACTGAAGCTTTCTTT.